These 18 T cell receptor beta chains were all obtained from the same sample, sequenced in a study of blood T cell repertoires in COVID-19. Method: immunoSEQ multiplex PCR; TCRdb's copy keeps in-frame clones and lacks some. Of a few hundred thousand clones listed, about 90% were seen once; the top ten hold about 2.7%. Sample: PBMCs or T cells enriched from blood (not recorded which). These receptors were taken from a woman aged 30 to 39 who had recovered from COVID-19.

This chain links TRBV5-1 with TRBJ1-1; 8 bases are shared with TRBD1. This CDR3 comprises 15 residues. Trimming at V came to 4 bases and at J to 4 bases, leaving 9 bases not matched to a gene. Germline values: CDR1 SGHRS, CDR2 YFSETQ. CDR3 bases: TGCGCCAGCAGCGTGGACAGGGAGGGGAGCACTGAAGCTTTCTTT. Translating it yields CASSVDREGSTEAFF.

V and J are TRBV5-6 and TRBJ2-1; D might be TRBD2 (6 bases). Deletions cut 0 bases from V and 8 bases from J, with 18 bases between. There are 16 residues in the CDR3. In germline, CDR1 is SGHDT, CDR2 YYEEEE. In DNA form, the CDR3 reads TGTGCCAGCAGCTTGGAATGGCGGGGAGAGGGTGATGAGCAGTTCTTC. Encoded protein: CASSLEWRGEGDEQFF.

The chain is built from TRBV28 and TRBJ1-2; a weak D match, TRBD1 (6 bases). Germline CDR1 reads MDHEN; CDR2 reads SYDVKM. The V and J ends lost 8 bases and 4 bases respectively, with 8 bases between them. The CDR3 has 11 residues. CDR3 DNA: TGTGCCAGCTTAGGGGGCTATGGCTACACCTTC. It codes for CASLGGYGYTF.

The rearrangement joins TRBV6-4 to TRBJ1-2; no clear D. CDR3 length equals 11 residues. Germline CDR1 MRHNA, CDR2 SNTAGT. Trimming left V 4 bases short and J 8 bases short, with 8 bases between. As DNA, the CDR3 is TGTGCCAGCAGTGGACTAGAAGGCTACACCTTC. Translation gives CASSGLEGYTF.

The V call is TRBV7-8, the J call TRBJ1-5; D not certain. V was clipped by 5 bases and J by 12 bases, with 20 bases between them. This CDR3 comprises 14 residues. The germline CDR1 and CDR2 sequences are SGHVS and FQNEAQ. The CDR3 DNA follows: TGTGCCAGCAGCCAGGAGGTCTCGTTTAGGCACCAGCATTTT. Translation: CASSQEVSFRHQHF.

The DNA for the CDR3 is TGTGCCAGTAGTATACCGCTTCCCTCGACAGGGGGCCGGGATCAGCCCCAGCATTTT. Its protein is CASSIPLPSTGGRDQPQHF. V is TRBV19 and J is TRBJ1-5, with 10 bases matching TRBD1. Looked up from germline, CDR1 is LNHDA and CDR2 is SQIVND (reference sequence). V shed 2 bases, J shed 5 bases, and the junction held 15 bases outside the gene matches. The length of the CDR3 is 19 residues.

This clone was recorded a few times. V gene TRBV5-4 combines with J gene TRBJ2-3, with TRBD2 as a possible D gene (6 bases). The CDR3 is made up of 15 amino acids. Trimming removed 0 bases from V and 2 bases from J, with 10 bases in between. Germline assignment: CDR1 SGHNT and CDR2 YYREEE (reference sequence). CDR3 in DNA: TGTGCCAGCAGCTTGGATAGCGGCTTCACAGATACGCAGTATTTT. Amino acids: CASSLDSGFTDTQYF.

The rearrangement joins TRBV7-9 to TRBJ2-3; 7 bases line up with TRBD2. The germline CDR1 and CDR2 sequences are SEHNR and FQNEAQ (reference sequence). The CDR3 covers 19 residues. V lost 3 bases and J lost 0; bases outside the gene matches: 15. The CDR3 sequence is CASSFPLGGGGLSTDTQYF. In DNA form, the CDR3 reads TGTGCCAGCAGCTTCCCTCTAGGTGGGGGGGGACTTAGCACAGATACGCAGTATTTT.

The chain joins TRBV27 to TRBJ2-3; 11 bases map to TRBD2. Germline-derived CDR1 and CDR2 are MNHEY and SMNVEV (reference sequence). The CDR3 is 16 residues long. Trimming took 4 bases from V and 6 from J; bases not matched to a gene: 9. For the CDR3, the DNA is TGTGCCAGCAGTTCGGGACTAGCGGTAACCTCGGATACGCAGTATTTT. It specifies CASSSGLAVTSDTQYF.

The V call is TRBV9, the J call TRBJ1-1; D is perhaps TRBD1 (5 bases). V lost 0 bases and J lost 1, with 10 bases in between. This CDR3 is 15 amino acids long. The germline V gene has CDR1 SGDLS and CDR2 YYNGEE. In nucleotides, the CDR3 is TGTGCCAGCAGCGTAGGAAGGGGCGGGAACACTGAAGCTTTCTTT. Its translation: CASSVGRGGNTEAFF.

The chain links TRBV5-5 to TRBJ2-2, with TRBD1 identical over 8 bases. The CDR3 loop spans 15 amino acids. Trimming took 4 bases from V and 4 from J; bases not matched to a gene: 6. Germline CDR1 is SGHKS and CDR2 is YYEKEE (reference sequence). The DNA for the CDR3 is TGTGCCAGCAGCCCGGGACAGGAGACCACCGGGGAGCTGTTTTTT. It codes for CASSPGQETTGELFF.

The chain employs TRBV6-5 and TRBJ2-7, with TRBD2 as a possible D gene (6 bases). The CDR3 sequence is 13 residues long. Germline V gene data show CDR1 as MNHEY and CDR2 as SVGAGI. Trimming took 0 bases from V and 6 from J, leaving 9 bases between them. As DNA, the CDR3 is TGTGCCAGCAGTTACTCGTTGACTAGCGAGCAGTACTTC. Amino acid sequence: CASSYSLTSEQYF.

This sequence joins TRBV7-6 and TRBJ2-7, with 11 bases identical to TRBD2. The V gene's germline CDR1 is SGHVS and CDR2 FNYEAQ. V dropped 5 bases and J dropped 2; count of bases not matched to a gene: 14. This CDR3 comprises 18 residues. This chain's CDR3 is CASSQGLAARTSTYEQYF. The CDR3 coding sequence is TGTGCCAGCAGCCAGGGACTAGCGGCACGGACTTCTACCTACGAGCAGTACTTC.

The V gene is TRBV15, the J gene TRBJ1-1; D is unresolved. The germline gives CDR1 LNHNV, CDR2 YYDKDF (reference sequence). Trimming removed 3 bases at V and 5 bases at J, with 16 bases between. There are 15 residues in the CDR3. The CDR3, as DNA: TGTGCCACCAGCAGGGGTCTGGAAATCGGGACTGAAGCTTTCTTT. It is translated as CATSRGLEIGTEAFF.

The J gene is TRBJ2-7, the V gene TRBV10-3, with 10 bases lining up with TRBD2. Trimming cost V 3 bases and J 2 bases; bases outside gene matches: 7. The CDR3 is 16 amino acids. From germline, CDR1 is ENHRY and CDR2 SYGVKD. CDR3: CAISETSGDNPYEQYF. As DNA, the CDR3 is TGTGCCATCAGTGAAACTAGCGGGGATAACCCCTACGAGCAGTACTTC.

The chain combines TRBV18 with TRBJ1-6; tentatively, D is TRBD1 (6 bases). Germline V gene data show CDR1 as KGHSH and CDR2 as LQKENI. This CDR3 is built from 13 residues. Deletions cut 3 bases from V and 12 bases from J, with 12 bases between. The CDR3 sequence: CASSPQRDKPLHF. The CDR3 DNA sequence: TGTGCCAGCTCACCCCAACGGGACAAACCCCTCCACTTT.

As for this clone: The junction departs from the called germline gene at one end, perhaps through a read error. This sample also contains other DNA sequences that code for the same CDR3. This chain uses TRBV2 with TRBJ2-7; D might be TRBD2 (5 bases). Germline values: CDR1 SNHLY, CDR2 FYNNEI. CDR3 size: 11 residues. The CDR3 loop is CASKASSEQYF. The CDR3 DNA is TGTGCCAGCAAGGCTAGCTCCGAGCAATACTTC.

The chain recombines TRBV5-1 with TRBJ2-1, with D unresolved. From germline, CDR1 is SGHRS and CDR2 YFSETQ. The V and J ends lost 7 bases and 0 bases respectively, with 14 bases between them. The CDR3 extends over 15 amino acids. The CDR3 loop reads CASYLVPSSYNEQFF. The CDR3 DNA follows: TGCGCCAGCTACTTGGTACCCAGCTCCTACAATGAGCAGTTCTTC. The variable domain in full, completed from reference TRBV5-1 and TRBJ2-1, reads KAGVTQTPRYLIKTRGQQVTLSCSPISGHRSVSWYQQTPGQGLQFLFEYFSETQRNKGNFPGRFSGRQFSNSRSEMNVSTLELGDSALYLCASYLVPSSYNEQFFGPGTRLTVL.